Reported below is one TCR beta chain. The sample comes from a study of control samples from healthy donors and cancer patients. Germline-derived CDR1 and CDR2 are KGHDR and SFDVKD. The CDR3 covers 14 residues. V was clipped by 4 bases and J by 6 bases, with 13 bases between them. The repertoire was sequenced with immunoSEQ multiplex PCR; TCRdb's copy has only in-frame clones and lacks some. The table includes roughly 450,000 clones, 90% detected once. This TCR was sampled from a man aged 35 to 55 with head and neck cancer. This chain connects TRBV24-1 to TRBJ2-3; D gene unclear. Material for sequencing was PBMCs. The CDR3: CATSDSSRSDTQYF. CDR3 in DNA: TGTGCCACCAGTGACTCCAGTCGGTCGGATACGCAGTATTTT.